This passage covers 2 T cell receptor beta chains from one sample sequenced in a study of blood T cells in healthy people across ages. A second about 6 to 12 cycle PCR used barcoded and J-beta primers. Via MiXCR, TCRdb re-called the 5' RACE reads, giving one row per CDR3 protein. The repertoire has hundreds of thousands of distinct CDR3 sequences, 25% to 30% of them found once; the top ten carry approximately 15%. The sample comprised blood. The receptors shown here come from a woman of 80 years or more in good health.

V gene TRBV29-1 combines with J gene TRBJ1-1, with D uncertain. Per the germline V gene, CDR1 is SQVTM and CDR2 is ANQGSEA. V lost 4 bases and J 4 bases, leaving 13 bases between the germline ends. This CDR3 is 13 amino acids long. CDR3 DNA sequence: TGCAGCGTTGTAGCCGGGGAGAGCACTGAAGCTTTCTTT. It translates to CSVVAGESTEAFF.

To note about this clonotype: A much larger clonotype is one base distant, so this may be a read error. The chain's CDR3 is CSARGGAPHEQYF. In DNA form, the CDR3 reads TGCAGTGCTAGAGGGGGGGCTCCCCATGAGCAGTACTTC. This chain connects TRBV20-1 to TRBJ2-7; D possibly uses TRBD1 or TRBD2 (6 bases each). The V end was cut by 1 base, the J end by 7 bases, with 14 bases between. The CDR3 has 13 amino acids. Germline lookup yields CDR1 DFQATT and CDR2 SNEGSKA (reference sequence).